The entry below gives a single T cell receptor beta chain sequence along with its context. What it binds is not known. Germline V gives CDR1 SGHNT, CDR2 YENEEA. Trimming removed 5 bases at V and 0 bases at J, with 22 bases between. The CDR3 covers 18 residues. The record originates from a study of cytotoxic CD8 clonotypes in ibrutinib-treated CLL. Study outcomes and limitations: Baseline clonality was higher than in age-matched healthy donors and moved in step with circulating CD8+ T-cell counts.

Assay used: immunoSEQ multiplex PCR; TCRdb lists only in-frame clones, some missing. This table has approximately 130,000 clones, around four fifths appearing once. V is TRBV11-3 and J is TRBJ2-5; weak D call: TRBD2 (7 bases). This sequence originates from a human donor with chronic lymphocytic leukemia. Sample: PBMCs, taken after 24 months of ibrutinib treatment. The DNA of the CDR3 is TGTGCCAGCAGCGAGGGGGTCGGGAGGTCATCGTACCAAGAGACCCAGTACTTC. It codes for CASSEGVGRSSYQETQYF.